The TCR beta chain described here comes from a study of shared clonotypes between healthy human individuals. Study-wide results and limits: A handful of donors had about 5.1% of their naive CD4 clonotypes in common.

The CDR3 runs 15 residues. Germline V CDR1 and CDR2: SGHAT, FQNNGV. Losses at the gene ends were 1 base for V and 4 bases for J; bases not matched to a gene: 5. On this clone: Its antigen is as yet unknown.

TCRdb's copy holds only in-frame clones and misses some; the assay was immunoSEQ multiplex PCR. The data contain about 2.4 million clones, approximately 94% of them singletons. The genes are TRBV11-2 and TRBJ2-3, with TRBD2 identical over 7 bases. The sample comprised naive CD4+ T cells from PBMCs. Stated subset: CD45RA+ positively selected. The clonotype originates from a man aged 18 to 30 in good health. Some clones in this sample may be carry-over from other donors' samples. CDR3 sequence reads: CASSLVAGVADTQYF. The CDR3 nucleotides are TGTGCCAGCAGCTTAGTGGCGGGAGTGGCAGATACGCAGTATTTT.